These 22 T cell receptor beta chains share one sample of origin, sequenced in a study of blood T cells in healthy people across ages. Sample-barcoded 5' priming and a J-beta primer mix drove a second PCR of about 6 to 12 cycles. TCRdb fed the 5' RACE reads into MiXCR, producing one record per CDR3 protein. The table lists around 1.5 million distinct CDR3 sequences, roughly 40% of them singletons. The sequenced sample was blood. The receptors come from a woman younger than 35 in good health.

The CDR3 protein is CASRPGGAGGYGYTF. CDR3 in DNA: TGTGCCAGCAGGCCAGGGGGCGCAGGAGGCTATGGCTACACCTTC. This sequence joins TRBV6-5 and TRBJ1-2, with 8 bases fitting TRBD1. From germline, CDR1 is MNHEY and CDR2 SVGAGI. The CDR3 has 15 amino acids. V shed 6 bases, J shed 4 bases, and the junction held 10 bases outside the gene matches.

The V and J genes are TRBV20-1 and TRBJ1-2; tentative D call: TRBD1 (5 bases). CDR3 length: 13 residues. Germline V gene data show CDR1 as DFQATT and CDR2 as SNEGSKA (reference sequence). V was trimmed by 6 bases and J by 0 bases, leaving 11 bases between them. The chain's CDR3 is CSARDHSNYGYTF. The CDR3 DNA follows: TGCAGTGCCAGGGACCACTCTAACTATGGCTACACCTTC.

The rearrangement uses TRBV20-1 and TRBJ2-7, with TRBD1 matching over 11 bases. V lost 4 bases to trimming and J lost 6 bases; unmatched junction nucleotides: 5. This CDR3 has 13 residues. Looked up from germline, CDR1 is DFQATT and CDR2 is SNEGSKA (reference sequence). The CDR3 DNA sequence: TGCAGTGCTACCTCGGGACAGGGGGGCGAGCAGTACTTC. Translating it yields CSATSGQGGEQYF.

The gene calls are TRBV2 and TRBJ1-2; possibly TRBD1 for D (5 bases). Germline assignment: CDR1 SNHLY and CDR2 FYNNEI. The CDR3 is made up of 12 amino acids. With 6 bases removed from V and 5 bases from J, the gap between germline ends came to 10 bases. The CDR3 sequence is CASRFGAYGYTF. In DNA, the CDR3 is TGTGCCAGCAGATTCGGGGCATATGGCTACACCTTC.

V is TRBV12-3 or TRBV12-4 and J is TRBJ2-3, with TRBD2 matching over 7 bases. Germline trimming cut 4 bases from V and 2 bases from J; bases unmatched to any gene: 6. This CDR3 spans 15 amino acids. DNA of the CDR3: TGTGCCAGCAGTTCGTGGACTAGTTCCACAGATACGCAGTATTTT. This translates into CASSSWTSSTDTQYF.

The V call is TRBV3-1, the J call TRBJ2-6, with D perhaps TRBD1 (5 bases). V was clipped by 1 base and J by 4 bases, with 11 bases between them. This CDR3 is built from 16 residues. Germline V gene lookup returns CDR1 LGHDT and CDR2 YNNKEL (reference sequence). CDR3 DNA: TGTGCCAGCAGCCAAGGCCCAGGGTTCGGGGCCAACGTCCTGACTTTC. Translating it yields CASSQGPGFGANVLTF.

The chain combines TRBV5-1 with TRBJ2-5; D is ambiguous. Gene TRBJ2-7 matches the end of the DNA better, so the J call may be wrong. The germline gives CDR1 SGHRS, CDR2 YFSETQ. The CDR3 contains 13 residues. CDR3 sequence reads: CASSLDIKYEQYF. The CDR3 DNA sequence: TGCGCCAGCAGCTTGGACATCAAGTACGAGCAGTACTTC.

V usage is TRBV10-3 and J usage is TRBJ2-3, with unresolved D. CDR3 length: 13 amino acids. Germline V CDR1 and CDR2: ENHRY, SYGVKD. V gave up 7 bases and J gave up 6 bases, with 14 bases separating them. CDR3 residues: CAITPGVEDTQYF. CDR3 DNA sequence: TGTGCCATCACTCCGGGCGTCGAGGATACGCAGTATTTT.

For this clonotype: This sequence may be a read error, since a much larger clone differs from it by one base. The chain couples TRBV2 to TRBJ2-7; D is unclear. Per germline, CDR1 SNHLY and CDR2 FYNNEI. Trimming removed 7 bases from V and 7 bases from J, with 11 bases in between. The CDR3 is 11 residues long. CDR3 DNA: TGTGCCAGCACGGGCTACAATGAGCAGTACTTC. Its translation: CASTGYNEQYF.

The chain links TRBV2 to TRBJ1-4, with TRBD1 identical over 8 bases. In germline, CDR1 is SNHLY, CDR2 FYNNEI. CDR3 length: 14 residues. With 2 bases clipped from V and 6 bases from J, the junction kept 2 bases outside the gene matches. The CDR3 reads CASSEQGAYEKLFF. The CDR3 DNA sequence: TGTGCCAGCAGTGAACAGGGGGCTTATGAAAAACTGTTTTTT.

This clonotype was counted a few times. V usage is TRBV11-2 and J usage is TRBJ2-3; no reliable D call. Deletions cut 11 bases from V and 2 bases from J, with 11 bases between. Germline V lookup: CDR1 SGHAT, CDR2 FQNNGV. The CDR3 covers 12 residues. For the CDR3, the DNA is TGTGCCGTAACGTGGAACACAGATACGCAGTATTTT. Encoded protein: CAVTWNTDTQYF.

This chain connects TRBV10-3 to TRBJ2-1; 14 bases line up with TRBD2. The CDR3 is made up of 18 amino acids. CDR1 is ENHRY, CDR2 SYGVKD, per germline. The V and J ends lost 6 bases and 1 base, in that order; junction bases with no gene match: 8. This CDR3 is CAISPGLAGASSYNEQFF. CDR3 sequence (DNA): TGTGCCATCAGCCCGGGACTAGCGGGAGCTTCGTCCTACAATGAGCAGTTCTTC.

The CDR3 DNA follows: TGTGCCAGCACCCTTGGGGGTATCTCCTACGAGCAGTACTTC. Translating gives CASTLGGISYEQYF. V and J are TRBV28 and TRBJ2-7; TRBD1 or TRBD2 may be the D gene (5 bases each). V was shortened by 7 bases and J by 0 bases, with 13 bases between the two germline ends. Germline CDR1 is MDHEN and CDR2 is SYDVKM. The length of the CDR3 is 14 residues.

A few counts support this clonotype. CDR3 DNA: TGTGCCAGCAGAGGGATGAGCAATCAGCCCCAGCATTTT. Residues: CASRGMSNQPQHF. This chain links TRBV12-3 or TRBV12-4 with TRBJ1-5; D remains ambiguous. This CDR3 is built from 13 residues. V dropped 6 bases and J dropped 1 base, with 7 bases sitting between them.

The V call is TRBV6-2 or TRBV6-3, the J call TRBJ2-2; 12 nucleotides align to TRBD2. V dropped 5 bases and J dropped 1; count of bases not matched to a gene: 8. The CDR3 covers 18 residues. In germline, CDR1 is MNHEY, CDR2 SVGEGT. CDR3 nucleotide sequence: TGTGCCAGCAGTGGCCGACTAGCGGGAGAGTGGAACACCGGGGAGCTGTTTTTT. Its protein is CASSGRLAGEWNTGELFF.

This chain connects TRBV29-1 to TRBJ1-2; TRBD1 is a possible D gene (5 bases). The CDR3 spans 17 residues. Germline V gene sequence: CDR1 SQVTM, CDR2 ANQGSEA. V dropped 0 bases and J dropped 0 bases, with 17 bases sitting between them. The CDR3 sequence is CSVEEGDQSKTNYGYTF. CDR3 sequence (DNA): TGCAGCGTTGAAGAGGGGGACCAAAGTAAAACTAACTATGGCTACACCTTC.

V and J are TRBV20-1 and TRBJ2-1; no definite D call. CDR1 is DFQATT, CDR2 SNEGSKA, per germline (reference sequence). This CDR3 has 14 residues. Deletions cut 4 bases from V and 6 bases from J, with 16 bases between. CDR3 DNA: TGCAGTGCTATCCCCGTTGGGCGGATCAATGAGCAGTTCTTC. Its protein product is CSAIPVGRINEQFF.

This clonotype was counted between two and nine times. The chain recombines TRBV3-1 with TRBJ1-2; D is ambiguous. The germline CDR1 and CDR2 sequences are LGHDT and YNNKEL (reference sequence). Trimming removed 1 base from V and 1 base from J, with 7 bases in between. This CDR3 contains 14 residues. Here the CDR3 DNA reads TGTGCCAGCAGCCAAGGCATTCGTAACTATGGCTACACCTTC. Amino acids: CASSQGIRNYGYTF. Based on the CDR3 plus reference TRBV3-1 and TRBJ1-2, the full variable domain is DTAVSQTPKYLVTQMGNDKSIKCEQNLGHDTMYWYKQDSKKFLKIMFSYNNKELIINETVPNRFSPKSPDKAHLNLHINSLELGDSAVYFCASSQGIRNYGYTFGSGTRLTVV.

V gene TRBV7-6 combines with J gene TRBJ2-3, with D maybe TRBD2 (6 bases). The CDR3 loop spans 16 amino acids. V shed 9 bases and J shed 8 bases, with 27 bases lying between them. CDR1 and CDR2 (germline): SGHVS, FNYEAQ. In DNA, the CDR3 is TGTGCCAGTAGCGGTACCGGGACCAGCGTTTTAGGTACGCAGTATTTT. Its translation: CASSGTGTSVLGTQYF.

The chain carries TRBV4-1 and TRBJ2-7, with 11 nucleotides matching TRBD2. The V and J ends lost 4 bases and 5 bases, in that order; junction bases with no gene match: 7. The CDR3 has 15 amino acids. CDR1 is MGHRA, CDR2 YSYEKL, per germline. The CDR3 DNA reads as TGCGCCAGCAGCCCCCTGGGACTAGCGGTTAACGAGCAGTACTTC. It is translated as CASSPLGLAVNEQYF.

This clonotype was seen more than once but under ten times. The V gene is TRBV29-1, the J gene TRBJ2-3; 13 bases fit TRBD2. CDR3 length: 14 amino acids. The germline CDR1 and CDR2 sequences are SQVTM and ANQGSEA. Trimming cost V 8 bases and J 7 bases; bases outside gene matches: 9. CDR3 loop: CSTMGTSGTNTQYF. Written as DNA, the CDR3 is TGCAGCACTATGGGGACTAGCGGGACCAATACGCAGTATTTT.

The rearrangement links TRBV27 to TRBJ2-3, with D possibly TRBD2 on 6 matching bases. Germline lookup yields CDR1 MNHEY and CDR2 SMNVEV (reference sequence). CDR3 size: 16 residues. V lost 4 bases and J lost 6, with 20 bases in between. The CDR3 coding sequence is TGTGCCAGCAGTTACCGCGGGTGGCAAAGCGGGGATACGCAGTATTTT. Protein sequence: CASSYRGWQSGDTQYF.